Shown below are 21 T cell receptor beta chains from a single sample sequenced in a study of CD8 T cells in ankylosing spondylitis. TCRdb re-derived calls from the 5' RACE reads in MiXCR, one entry per CDR3 protein. Among 750,000 to 850,000 distinct CDR3 sequences listed, 12% were seen once. Study results and limitations: Ankylosing spondylitis blood seemed to carry a telltale TCR beta motif made of about 8 highly homologous variants.

These receptors are not linked to any known antigen. The sample taken for sequencing was blood, either unsorted or a sorted T cell fraction (not recorded which). These TCRs come from a male donor with ankylosing spondylitis.

V and J are TRBV4-3 and TRBJ2-1, with 9 bases aligning to TRBD2. Germline CDR1 LGHNA, CDR2 YSLEER. J lost 4 bases, V lost 5 bases, and 6 bases had no gene match. The CDR3 consists of 15 residues. Here the CDR3 reads CASSFRTSEYNEQFF. CDR3 coding DNA: TGCGCCAGCAGCTTTCGGACTAGCGAATACAATGAGCAGTTCTTC.

The V call is TRBV6-1, the J call TRBJ2-1, with D uncertain. The length of the CDR3 is 15 residues. Trimming stripped 7 bases from V and 3 bases from J, with 16 bases between. The V gene's germline CDR1 is MNHNS and CDR2 SASEGT. Here the CDR3 DNA reads TGTGCCAGCACCACCTCGTGGTCAGGCTACAATGAGCAGTTCTTC. The encoded protein is CASTTSWSGYNEQFF.

This clonotype has just a few counts. The chain couples TRBV7-2 to TRBJ2-3, with TRBD1 as a possible D gene (6 bases). Germline CDR1 and CDR2: SGHTA and FQGNSA. There are 16 residues in the CDR3. The V end was cut by 5 bases, the J end by 2 bases, with 17 bases between. CDR3 sequence: CASSTRTAQNTDTQYF. For the CDR3, the DNA is TGTGCCAGCAGCACCCGGACAGCACAAAACACAGATACGCAGTATTTT.

V gene TRBV28 combines with J gene TRBJ2-3; TRBD2 matches at 11 bases. With 6 bases clipped from V and 7 bases from J, the junction kept 12 bases outside the gene matches. Germline V gene sequence: CDR1 MDHEN, CDR2 SYDVKM. The CDR3 has 16 amino acids. The CDR3 loop reads CASRRYLAGGLHTQYF. The CDR3 bases are TGTGCCAGCAGAAGGTACTTAGCGGGAGGGCTCCATACGCAGTATTTT.

This clonotype was seen many times. This chain joins TRBV6-5 and TRBJ1-2; D gene ambiguous. The CDR3 is 15 residues long. Germline V gene lookup returns CDR1 MNHEY and CDR2 SVGAGI. V was pared by 2 bases and J by 4 bases, with 14 bases between. Here the CDR3 reads CASSYGFQLRYGYTF. CDR3 bases: TGTGCCAGCAGTTACGGGTTCCAGTTACGCTATGGCTACACCTTC.

This clonotype has only a few counts. The rearrangement uses TRBV20-1 and TRBJ2-1; D is possibly TRBD2 (5 bases). This CDR3 region has 15 residues. Germline V CDR1 and CDR2: DFQATT, SNEGSKA (reference sequence). The V and J ends lost 5 bases and 6 bases respectively, with 20 bases between them. The CDR3 here is CSAPAPGLRPNEQFF. CDR3 sequence (DNA): TGCAGTGCTCCTGCTCCCGGACTCCGCCCCAATGAGCAGTTCTTC.

The CDR3 bases are TGTGCCAGCAGCCCGAGTTTCGGGACAGGGACCGCCAATGATGAAAAACTGTTTTTT. It is translated as CASSPSFGTGTANDEKLFF. The rearrangement uses TRBV4-2 and TRBJ1-4; TRBD1 matches at 9 bases. Trimming cost V 4 bases and J 6 bases; bases outside gene matches: 18. This CDR3 is built from 19 residues. CDR1 LGHNA and CDR2 YNFKEQ come from the germline V gene.

In this sample, this clonotype turned up a few times. The chain joins TRBV7-2 to TRBJ2-7; D could derive from TRBD1 or TRBD2 (5 bases each). In germline, CDR1 is SGHTA, CDR2 FQGNSA. CDR3 size: 13 residues. The V end was cut by 5 bases, the J end by 6 bases, with 14 bases between. CDR3 region: CASSPGPKREQYF. CDR3 DNA: TGTGCCAGCAGCCCGGGGCCGAAACGCGAGCAGTACTTC.

This clonotype was observed a single time. The V gene is TRBV5-5, the J gene TRBJ1-1; TRBD1 matches 8 bases. The CDR3 loop spans 16 amino acids. The germline V gene has CDR1 SGHKS and CDR2 YYEKEE (reference sequence). V was pared by 1 base and J by 5 bases, with 10 bases of the junction left unmatched. The CDR3 region is CASSLLSGGGYTEAFF. As DNA, the CDR3 is TGTGCCAGCAGCTTGCTGTCAGGGGGCGGGTATACTGAAGCTTTCTTT.

This clonotype was picked up many times. The junction shows a germline mismatch at one end, possibly a read error. The V and J genes are TRBV12-3 or TRBV12-4 and TRBJ2-1; D not certain. The CDR3 loop spans 11 amino acids. CDR3 loop: CASSLGNEQFF. CDR3 DNA: TGCGCCAGCAGCTTGGGGAATGAGCAGTTCTTC.

DNA of the CDR3: TGCAGTGCTAGAGGAGGGCTCCTGAGCTATGGCTACACCTTC. The encoded protein is CSARGGLLSYGYTF. The V call is TRBV20-1, the J call TRBJ1-2; no definite D call. Trimming removed 1 base from V and 4 bases from J, with 13 bases in between. The CDR3 is 14 amino acids. CDR1 and CDR2 from the germline V gene are DFQATT and SNEGSKA (reference sequence).

This clonotype was observed many times. The chain couples TRBV18 to TRBJ2-3; D gene unclear. The CDR3 has 11 amino acids. V was clipped by 2 bases and J by 6 bases, with 3 bases between them. Per germline, CDR1 KGHSH and CDR2 LQKENI. CDR3 coding DNA: TGTGCCAGCTCACCAAGCGATACGCAGTATTTT. Amino acid sequence: CASSPSDTQYF. Looking up the rest from reference TRBV18 and TRBJ2-3 gives the full variable domain: NAGVMQNPRHLVRRRGQEARLRCSPMKGHSHVYWYRQLPEEGLKFMVYLQKENIIDESGMPKERFSAEFPKEGPSILRIQQVVRGDSAAYFCASSPSDTQYFGPGTRLTVL.

V is TRBV28 and J is TRBJ2-7, with TRBD1 matching 7 bases. This CDR3 has 14 residues. J gave up 9 bases and V 7 bases, and 15 bases lay outside the gene matches. Germline V gene lookup returns CDR1 MDHEN and CDR2 SYDVKM. For the CDR3, the DNA is TGTGCCAGCACCTCACCCGGGACAGCCCCTTCGCAGTACTTC. As protein: CASTSPGTAPSQYF.

This clonotype has ten or more counts. The genes are TRBV4-3 and TRBJ1-6; 9 bases are shared with TRBD1. CDR1 and CDR2 (germline): LGHNA, YSLEER. The CDR3 extends over 17 amino acids. Losses at the gene ends were 0 bases for V and 17 bases for J; bases not matched to a gene: 17. CDR3 nucleotides: TGCGCCAGCAGCCAAGATAACCACAGGGGGCGCCTTGAAGGTGTCCACTTT. Its translation is CASSQDNHRGRLEGVHF.

This clonotype was recorded at least ten times. The rearrangement links TRBV5-1 to TRBJ2-1; TRBD1 matches at 8 bases. Unmatched junction bases numbered 4, after V lost 4 bases and J lost 4 bases. The CDR3 totals 14 residues. CDR1 is SGHRS and CDR2 is YFSETQ in the germline V gene. The CDR3 DNA is TGCGCCAGCAGCGGGACAGGAAGGTACAATGAGCAGTTCTTC. This encodes CASSGTGRYNEQFF.

Turning to this clonotype: One end of the junction is discordant with germline, which a read error may explain. The V gene is TRBV11-1, the J gene TRBJ2-7; D perhaps matches TRBD1 (7 bases). The CDR3 covers 13 residues. CDR1 is SGHAT and CDR2 is FQDESV in the germline V gene (reference sequence). The CDR3 spells CAISRGVLYEQYF. The CDR3 nucleotides are TGTGCCATCAGCAGGGGGGTGCTCTACGAGCAGTACTTC.

This chain uses TRBV7-2 with TRBJ2-2; weak D call: TRBD2 (5 bases). The CDR3 is made up of 14 amino acids. The V end was cut by 1 base, the J end by 6 bases, with 9 bases between. Germline V gene lookup returns CDR1 SGHTA and CDR2 FQGNSA. CDR3 amino acids: CASSLDRDPGELFF. The CDR3 DNA is TGTGCCAGCAGCTTAGACCGGGATCCCGGGGAGCTGTTTTTT.

This clonotype has at least ten counts. This chain joins TRBV6-5 and TRBJ1-2, with D perhaps TRBD1 (6 bases). Germline V gene lookup returns CDR1 MNHEY and CDR2 SVGAGI. The CDR3 extends over 13 amino acids. V was pared by 2 bases and J by 5 bases, with 9 bases between. Written as DNA, the CDR3 is TGTGCCAGCAGTTACGGGGGCGGTTATGGCTACACCTTC. It encodes CASSYGGGYGYTF.

This chain joins TRBV5-8 and TRBJ2-7; D is possibly TRBD1 (5 bases). CDR3 length: 13 residues. The germline CDR1 and CDR2 sequences are SGHTS and YDEGEE. V lost 7 bases to trimming and J lost 3 bases, with 14 bases between them. The CDR3 DNA sequence: TGTGCCAGCGGCCCAGGACACCTCTACGAGCAGTACTTC. Protein: CASGPGHLYEQYF.

The gene calls are TRBV6-2 or TRBV6-3 and TRBJ1-4, with D tentatively TRBD1 (5 bases). This CDR3 is built from 12 residues. The germline V and J ends were trimmed by 5 bases and 7 bases, with 8 bases remaining between them. Germline CDR1 MNHEY, CDR2 SVGEGT. In nucleotides, the CDR3 is TGTGCCAGCAGTCGGACAACTGAAAAACTGTTTTTT. Protein sequence: CASSRTTEKLFF.

J is TRBJ2-1 and V is TRBV11-1; TRBD1 matches 8 bases. Germline V gene lookup returns CDR1 SGHAT and CDR2 FQDESV (reference sequence). V was clipped by 4 bases and J by 8 bases; unmatched bases: 4. This CDR3 contains 13 residues. The CDR3 DNA reads as TGTGCCAGCAGCTGGGACAGGAACGATGAGCAGTTCTTC. Its translation: CASSWDRNDEQFF.